This T cell receptor beta chain was obtained from a study of OX40 agonist ivuxolimab in advanced cancers. For the study at large: Cancers in dose escalation were hepatocellular, melanoma, renal cell and head and neck.

V dropped 0 bases and J dropped 2; count of bases not matched to a gene: 5. The CDR3 loop spans 15 amino acids. The germline CDR1 and CDR2 sequences are SGDLS and YYNGEE. Sampling of blood occurred at baseline, cycle 4 day 1, and cycle 7 day 1. Data came from immunoSEQ multiplex PCR; TCRdb stores just in-frame clones and leaves some out. Of tens of thousands of clones in the sample, 82% were seen once. This clone showed up just once. The J gene is TRBJ2-7, the V gene TRBV9; 7 bases align to TRBD2. The TCR sequence derives from an adult with an advanced solid tumor such as melanoma, head and neck, liver or kidney cancer. The sample consisted of CD4+ or CD8+ T cells sorted from blood, taken in a trial of the OX40 agonist ivuxolimab. In nucleotides, the CDR3 is TGTGCCAGCAGCGTAGAGGCTAGCGGAACCTACGAGCAGTACTTC. Translation gives CASSVEASGTYEQYF.